Below, one T cell receptor beta chain is given with its context. Its antigen is unknown. These data come from a study of OX40 agonist ivuxolimab in advanced cancers. Study information: Partial responses were observed in three patients, of whom one had hepatocellular carcinoma and two had cutaneous melanoma.

Study-level points and caveats: CD8+ T cells (on average) carried more expanded clones than CD4+ T cells.

Blood sampling was done at baseline, cycle 4 day 1, and cycle 7 day 1. Clones were sequenced by immunoSEQ multiplex PCR, and TCRdb holds only the in-frame ones, with some missing. The table records about 36,000 clones, approximately 80% of them present only once. CDR3 length: 14 residues. With V trimmed by 4 bases and J by 2 bases, 4 bases remained unmatched. Germline lookup yields CDR1 MNHEY and CDR2 SMNVEV (reference sequence). Source: CD4+ or CD8+ T cells sorted from blood, taken in a trial of the OX40 agonist ivuxolimab. This receptor was identified in an adult with an advanced solid tumor such as melanoma, head and neck, liver or kidney cancer. V is TRBV27 and J is TRBJ1-2; 7 bases are a match to TRBD1. CDR3 sequence (DNA): TGTGCCAGCAGTTCGAGGGGGCCGAACTATGGCTACACCTTC. Its protein is CASSSRGPNYGYTF.